The table lists the clone carrying this T cell receptor beta chain with a few counts. The entry originates in a study of blood T cell repertoires in COVID-19. Study at large: COVID-19 samples collected from the United States, Italy and Spain covered acute and convalescent phases.

Trimming pared 8 bases from V and 4 bases from J, leaving 15 bases between. The CDR3 loop spans 14 amino acids. The V gene's germline CDR1 is MGHDK and CDR2 SYGVNS. Only in-frame clones appear in the TCRdb table, and some are missing; sequencing was by immunoSEQ multiplex PCR. This table has approximately 210,000 clones, roughly four fifths appearing once. The gene calls are TRBV25-1 and TRBJ1-3; D perhaps matches TRBD1 (5 bases). This receptor was identified in a woman aged 70-85 years with active or convalescent COVID-19. The specimen was peripheral blood. Written as DNA, the CDR3 is TGTGCCAGCCAGGGTGTTGGTGAGGGAAACACCATATATTTT. Translation gives CASQGVGEGNTIYF.